Below, one T cell receptor (beta chain) is given with its context. Its antigen is unknown. A read error may be the cause here, since a much bigger clone is one base away. The study extracted blood RNA from unsorted whole blood and also extracted germline DNA. Collected before surgery were about 4.3 milliliters of peripheral blood. These data originate in a study of tumor-infiltrating lymphocytes in primary liver carcinoma. Background on the study: Both sexes were represented among patients, who were 30 to 69 years old.

Broader study findings: Tumor top-250-clone fraction significantly exceeded that of blood (p = 0.039). Bulk unsorted samples prevented comparison of CD4+ and CD8+ repertoires.

The template, approximately 500 ng total RNA, yielded TCR beta cDNA made with a constant-region primer. The TCR beta library was amplified through three nested multiplex PCR rounds in a modified ARM-PCR procedure. TRBV1-TRBV30 forward and Cbeta reverse primers drove the first two roughly 9-cycle rounds. TCRdb used MiXCR to reprocess the multiplex PCR reads, holding one entry per CDR3 protein. The table records fewer than 350,000 distinct CDR3 sequences, approximately 65% of them present only once. There are 15 residues in the CDR3. Trimming removed 9 bases at V and 6 bases at J, with 21 bases between.

The TCR comes from a man aged 35 to 55 with primary liver carcinoma and hepatitis B virus infection. V is TRBV12-3 or TRBV12-4 and J is TRBJ2-1; either TRBD1 or TRBD2 may supply D (7 bases each). The sequencing sample was made of peripheral blood. CDR3 region: CASQPQGGLFNEQFF. CDR3 coding DNA: TGTGCCAGTCAACCTCAGGGGGGGCTGTTCAATGAGCAGTTCTTC.